This TCR beta chain emerged from a study of beta chain features in type 1 diabetes. Expressed TCRB transcripts were sequenced, since all the RNA that had been isolated was reverse transcribed. Method: immunoSEQ multiplex PCR; TCRdb's copy keeps in-frame clones and lacks some. Of some 330,000 clones detected, approximately 10% appear once; the ten largest clones hold 0.015% to 0.02%. The sample holds a few counts of this clone. The material sequenced was naive CD4+ T cells from blood. The sequence was collected from a woman aged 25 to 45 in good health.

CDR3 loop: CASSWGQGAKTQYF. In DNA, the CDR3 is TGCGCCAGCAGCTGGGGACAGGGGGCCAAGACCCAGTACTTC. The chain joins TRBV5-1 to TRBJ2-5, with 12 bases identical to TRBD1. Trimming at V came to 3 bases and at J to 6 bases, leaving 3 bases not matched to a gene. The CDR3 spans 14 residues. Germline CDR1 is SGHRS and CDR2 is YFSETQ.